These 9 T cell receptor beta chains share one sample of origin, sequenced in a study of cytomegalovirus exposure and HLA in healthy donors. Researchers ran the PCR with 60 Vbeta and 13 Jbeta primers. The assay was immunoSEQ multiplex PCR, and TCRdb's table has in-frame clones only and misses some. This table holds tens of thousands of clones. The sequenced material came from PBMCs. The receptor set was obtained from a female donor in good health and CMV-seronegative.

V and J are TRBV4-3 and TRBJ1-1; perhaps TRBD1 as D (6 bases). Germline loops: CDR1 LGHNA, CDR2 YSLEER. The CDR3 has 13 residues. The V end lost 3 bases, the J end lost 6 bases, and 11 bases lay between the germline ends. The CDR3 spells CASSQTQGSEAFF. The DNA of the CDR3 is TGCGCCAGCAGCCAGACACAGGGATCTGAAGCTTTCTTT.

The V gene is TRBV5-1, the J gene TRBJ1-5, with D possibly TRBD1 on 6 matching bases. The germline V gene has CDR1 SGHRS and CDR2 YFSETQ. This CDR3 is 14 amino acids long. V lost 4 bases and J 1 base, leaving 9 bases between the germline ends. The DNA for the CDR3 is TGCGCCAGCAGCCCAGGGGAAAGCAATCAGCCCCAGCATTTT. It codes for CASSPGESNQPQHF.

The gene calls are TRBV11-2 and TRBJ1-2, with D perhaps TRBD1 (5 bases). This CDR3 has 15 amino acids. Germline CDR1 reads SGHAT; CDR2 reads FQNNGV. Trimming shortened V by 5 bases and J by 0 bases, and 13 bases separated the two germline ends. CDR3 sequence reads: CASSPQGPSNYGYTF. CDR3 coding DNA: TGTGCCAGCAGCCCCCAGGGCCCATCTAACTATGGCTACACCTTC.

The chain uses TRBV9 and TRBJ2-1, with TRBD2 as a possible D gene (5 bases). Germline loops: CDR1 SGDLS, CDR2 YYNGEE. Deletions cut 4 bases from V and 5 bases from J, with 10 bases between. The CDR3 contains 13 residues. The DNA of the CDR3 is TGTGCCAGCAGCCTTTTCGGGGACAATGAGCAGTTCTTC. As protein: CASSLFGDNEQFF.

The V and J genes are TRBV5-1 and TRBJ1-1; maybe TRBD1 (5 bases). V shed 2 bases and J shed 7 bases, with 15 bases lying between them. CDR1 is SGHRS and CDR2 is YFSETQ in the germline V gene. This CDR3 comprises 14 residues. CDR3 sequence reads: CASSLGQVHSEAFF. The CDR3 DNA reads TGCGCCAGCAGCTTAGGACAAGTTCACAGTGAAGCTTTCTTT.

The genes are TRBV2 and TRBJ2-3, with 13 nucleotides matching TRBD2. V was pared by 8 bases and J by 1 base, with 12 bases of the junction left unmatched. Germline V CDR1 and CDR2: SNHLY, FYNNEI. The CDR3 spans 18 residues. The CDR3 here is CASYGSGLAGRRTDTQYF. Here the CDR3 DNA reads TGTGCCAGCTACGGATCGGGACTAGCGGGACGACGCACAGATACGCAGTATTTT.

The rearrangement joins TRBV18 to TRBJ2-7; 10 nucleotides align to TRBD2. The V gene's germline CDR1 is KGHSH and CDR2 LQKENI. CDR3 length: 15 amino acids. V shed 6 bases, J shed 0 bases, and the junction held 5 bases outside the gene matches. As DNA, the CDR3 is TGTGCCAGCTCTGTCAGCGGGGGGGCCTCCTACGAGCAGTACTTC. This translates into CASSVSGGASYEQYF.

The gene calls are TRBV7-9 and TRBJ1-1, with 7 positions matching TRBD1. V lost 0 bases to trimming and J lost 0 bases; unmatched junction nucleotides: 7. Germline V gene sequence: CDR1 SEHNR, CDR2 FQNEAQ (reference sequence). The CDR3 runs 17 residues. This CDR3 reads CASSLAPGQLMNTEAFF. The DNA for the CDR3 is TGTGCCAGCAGCTTAGCCCCGGGACAGCTTATGAACACTGAAGCTTTCTTT.

V and J are TRBV27 and TRBJ1-2, with D uncertain. The CDR3 runs 15 residues. Germline CDR1 and CDR2: MNHEY and SMNVEV (reference sequence). Trimming stripped 4 bases from V and 1 base from J, with 13 bases between. CDR3 sequence (DNA): TGTGCCAGCAGTTCATACCGGTCGGGTAACTATGGCTACACCTTC. It encodes CASSSYRSGNYGYTF.